These 32 T cell receptor beta chains originate from one sample sequenced in a study of a mutant IDH1 vaccine in newly diagnosed glioma. The antigens these receptors bind are not known. TCRdb's table, derived via immunoSEQ multiplex PCR, lists solely in-frame clones and lacks some. Of just under 80,000 clones in the sample, over 75% are singletons; the top ten hold approximately 0.6%. Noted time point: week 5, during vaccination. In every dose of vaccine, 300 ug of mutant IDH1 20-mer peptide was given alongside topical imiquimod. The sample consisted of PBMCs, taken from a glioma patient whose treatment included an IDH1 peptide vaccine. All receptors come from a woman aged 45-59 years with glioma.

This chain uses TRBV5-1 with TRBJ2-2; D is perhaps TRBD2 (5 bases). This CDR3 is 17 amino acids long. Germline V lookup: CDR1 SGHRS, CDR2 YFSETQ. Deletions cut 3 bases from V and 6 bases from J, with 21 bases between. The DNA of the CDR3 is TGCGCCAGCAGCTCCGAAGGGATCCGGGGAATTTCCGGGGAGCTGTTTTTT. This sequence encodes CASSSEGIRGISGELFF.

This chain uses TRBV5-1 with TRBJ2-5, with D perhaps matching TRBD2 (6 bases). CDR1 SGHRS and CDR2 YFSETQ come from the germline V gene. This CDR3 comprises 17 residues. V dropped 0 bases and J dropped 5 bases, with 20 bases sitting between them. DNA for the CDR3: TGCGCCAGCAGCTTGGGGATGGTACTAGCTGGGGGGGAGACCCAGTACTTC. Amino acids: CASSLGMVLAGGETQYF.

The chain joins TRBV9 to TRBJ2-1, with 8 bases lining up with TRBD2. This CDR3 contains 14 residues. Looked up from germline, CDR1 is SGDLS and CDR2 is YYNGEE. Trimming cost V 4 bases and J 8 bases; bases outside gene matches: 8. The CDR3 loop is CASSISGKLDEQFF. CDR3 nucleotide sequence: TGTGCCAGCAGCATTAGCGGGAAGTTGGATGAGCAGTTCTTC.

The chain combines TRBV19 with TRBJ1-6, with D possibly being TRBD1 (5 bases). CDR3 length equals 16 residues. Germline lookup yields CDR1 LNHDA and CDR2 SQIVND (reference sequence). V was pared by 2 bases and J by 6 bases, with 14 bases between. CDR3 amino acids: CASSIRGGAVNSPLHF. DNA for the CDR3: TGTGCCAGTAGTATAAGAGGAGGGGCAGTTAATTCACCCCTCCACTTT.

V gene TRBV29-1 combines with J gene TRBJ1-1; a possible D gene is TRBD1 (6 bases). There are 16 residues in the CDR3. Trimming took off 0 bases at V and 5 bases at J, with 19 bases between the two ends. In germline, CDR1 is SQVTM, CDR2 ANQGSEA. The CDR3 DNA is TGCAGCGTTGAAGATGGAGGCAGGGGATGGGGGACTGAAGCTTTCTTT. Translated, it gives CSVEDGGRGWGTEAFF.

This chain uses TRBV2 with TRBJ2-5; TRBD2 matches at 10 bases. Trimming at V came to 4 bases and at J to 1 base, leaving 6 bases not matched to a gene. Germline V lookup: CDR1 SNHLY, CDR2 FYNNEI. The CDR3 runs 16 residues. The DNA of the CDR3 is TGTGCCAGCAGTGGGAAACTAGCGGGGATCCAAGAGACCCAGTACTTC. Translation gives CASSGKLAGIQETQYF.

This chain joins TRBV5-8 and TRBJ2-5; D gene unclear. V was clipped by 2 bases and J by 1 base, with 9 bases between them. Per germline, CDR1 SGHTS and CDR2 YDEGEE. The CDR3 runs to 14 residues. The CDR3: CASSFGALQETQYF. DNA of the CDR3: TGTGCCAGCAGCTTTGGCGCTCTCCAAGAGACCCAGTACTTC.

The rearrangement uses TRBV4-1 and TRBJ2-1; D possibly corresponds to TRBD2 (6 bases). CDR3 length: 16 amino acids. Looked up from germline, CDR1 is MGHRA and CDR2 is YSYEKL. V was clipped by 2 bases and J by 8 bases, with 19 bases between them. CDR3 in DNA: TGCGCCAGCAGCCAACCTAGAGGGGTGCGGGACCATGAGCAGTTCTTC. Translated, it gives CASSQPRGVRDHEQFF.

The chain employs TRBV19 and TRBJ2-7, with 8 positions matching TRBD1. This CDR3 spans 13 amino acids. With 5 bases clipped from V and 2 bases from J, the junction kept 2 bases outside the gene matches. In germline, CDR1 is LNHDA, CDR2 SQIVND (reference sequence). CDR3 coding DNA: TGTGCCAGTAGTGAGACAGGGGCCTACGAGCAGTACTTC. Protein product: CASSETGAYEQYF.

The chain joins TRBV5-4 to TRBJ2-5; tentative D call: TRBD1 (6 bases). V shed 0 bases and J shed 0 bases, with 9 bases lying between them. The CDR3 is 15 amino acids. The germline V gene has CDR1 SGHNT and CDR2 YYREEE (reference sequence). For the CDR3, the DNA is TGTGCCAGCAGCTTGGGACAGGACAACCAAGAGACCCAGTACTTC. Protein sequence: CASSLGQDNQETQYF.

This chain links TRBV4-2 with TRBJ1-1; D is uncertain. CDR3 length equals 13 residues. V was pared by 0 bases and J by 10 bases, with 12 bases between. Germline V gene lookup returns CDR1 LGHNA and CDR2 YNFKEQ. CDR3 region: CASSQDVEVGAFF. The DNA for the CDR3 is TGTGCCAGCAGCCAAGATGTGGAGGTAGGAGCTTTCTTT.

J is TRBJ1-4 and V is TRBV5-6, with D perhaps TRBD1 (5 bases). In germline, CDR1 is SGHDT, CDR2 YYEEEE. V lost 2 bases and J lost 2, with 7 bases in between. The CDR3 is 14 amino acids. The CDR3 reads CASSFGATNEKLFF. The CDR3 bases are TGTGCCAGCAGCTTCGGGGCTACTAATGAAAAACTGTTTTTT.

J is TRBJ1-1 and V is TRBV4-1; D gene uncertain. This CDR3 has 15 amino acids. CDR1 MGHRA and CDR2 YSYEKL come from the germline V gene. V lost 0 bases and J 3 bases, leaving 11 bases between the germline ends. The CDR3: CASSQDLARDTEAFF. The CDR3 DNA sequence: TGCGCCAGCAGCCAAGACCTAGCTAGGGACACTGAAGCTTTCTTT.

The CDR3 coding sequence is TGCGCCAGCAGCTTGGCCCCAGGCTACGAGCAGTACTTC. Translated, it gives CASSLAPGYEQYF. The chain couples TRBV5-1 to TRBJ2-7; no clear D. V gave up 0 bases and J gave up 3 bases, with 7 bases separating them. The CDR3 spans 13 residues. CDR1 is SGHRS and CDR2 is YFSETQ in the germline V gene.

The chain combines TRBV6-5 with TRBJ2-7; D possibly corresponds to TRBD1 (5 bases). The CDR3 totals 12 residues. V shed 7 bases and J shed 3 bases, with 10 bases lying between them. CDR1 and CDR2 (germline): MNHEY, SVGAGI. The CDR3 protein is CASKQADYEQYF. CDR3 coding DNA: TGTGCCAGCAAACAGGCCGACTACGAGCAGTACTTC.

The rearrangement links TRBV14 to TRBJ1-6; D uncertain. V lost 2 bases and J lost 9, with 17 bases in between. Germline assignment: CDR1 SGHDN and CDR2 FVKESK. The CDR3 has 16 residues. The CDR3 loop is CASSQIAGWFISPLHF. The CDR3 region has the DNA TGTGCCAGCAGCCAAATCGCCGGGTGGTTTATTTCACCCCTCCACTTT.

J is TRBJ2-3 and V is TRBV20-1; D gene unclear. CDR3 length equals 10 residues. V was trimmed by 6 bases and J by 2 bases, leaving 3 bases between them. Looked up from germline, CDR1 is DFQATT and CDR2 is SNEGSKA (reference sequence). The CDR3 here is CSAITDTQYF. The CDR3 nucleotides read TGCAGTGCAATCACAGATACGCAGTATTTT.

The rearrangement joins TRBV15 to TRBJ1-1; 7 nucleotides align to TRBD1. This CDR3 is built from 15 residues. Germline CDR1 is LNHNV and CDR2 is YYDKDF (reference sequence). V trimming: 5 bases; J trimming: 1 base; junction bases outside the gene matches: 7. CDR3 sequence (DNA): TGTGCCACCAGCCCCCAGGGGACAGCGAACACTGAAGCTTTCTTT. It translates to CATSPQGTANTEAFF.

The V gene is TRBV7-6, the J gene TRBJ2-2; 10 bases align to TRBD2. J was trimmed by 7 bases and V by 5 bases; bases with no gene match: 10. The germline V gene encodes CDR1 SGHVS and CDR2 FNYEAQ. The CDR3 length is 16 residues. In DNA, the CDR3 is TGTGCCAGCAGCCCTGAGCGGGAGGGCTTAGGCGGGGAGCTGTTTTTT. It is translated as CASSPEREGLGGELFF.

The chain employs TRBV5-6 and TRBJ2-1, with D perhaps matching TRBD1 (5 bases). The CDR3 contains 15 residues. Germline V gene sequence: CDR1 SGHDT, CDR2 YYEEEE. Trimming shortened V by 2 bases and J by 2 bases, and 11 bases separated the two germline ends. The CDR3 coding sequence is TGTGCCAGCAGCTTTGTAGGGGAAACCTACAATGAGCAGTTCTTC. It codes for CASSFVGETYNEQFF.

This chain joins TRBV5-1 and TRBJ1-1, with unresolved D. V was shortened by 4 bases and J by 4 bases, with 14 bases between the two germline ends. CDR1 and CDR2 (germline): SGHRS, YFSETQ. The CDR3 contains 14 residues. The CDR3 DNA is TGCGCCAGCAGCGTCGACAATCACGGCACTGAAGCTTTCTTT. Translated: CASSVDNHGTEAFF.

The V gene is TRBV6-1, the J gene TRBJ1-5; no clear D. Between the trimmed V and J ends, which lost 0 bases and 0 bases, there was a span of 6 bases. The CDR3 spans 15 residues. Germline CDR1 and CDR2: MNHNS and SASEGT. In DNA, the CDR3 is TGTGCCAGCAGTGAAGCGGTCAATAGCAATCAGCCCCAGCATTTT. Its translation: CASSEAVNSNQPQHF.

This clone was detected only once. CDR3 residues: CASSPPNQPQHF. As DNA, the CDR3 is TGTGCCAGCTCACCGCCCAACCAGCCCCAGCATTTT. This rearrangement joins TRBV18 to TRBJ1-5; D is uncertain. Trimming took off 3 bases at V and 7 bases at J, with 7 bases between the two ends. CDR3 length: 12 residues. Germline CDR1 reads KGHSH; CDR2 reads LQKENI.

The rearrangement links TRBV6-6 to TRBJ1-4; unclear D gene. With 2 bases removed from V and 7 bases from J, the gap between germline ends came to 8 bases. CDR1 MNHNY and CDR2 SVGAGI come from the germline V gene (reference sequence). CDR3 length equals 13 residues. DNA of the CDR3: TGTGCCAGCAGTTACATTGGAGGTGAAAAACTGTTTTTT. Encoded protein: CASSYIGGEKLFF.

CDR3 nucleotides: TGTGCCAGCAGTTGGGCGACAGGGAAAACCGGGCGGGAGAGCACAGATACGCAGTATTTT. Protein sequence: CASSWATGKTGRESTDTQYF. This chain links TRBV27 with TRBJ2-3; D possibly matches TRBD1 or TRBD2 (7 bases each). Between the trimmed V and J ends, which lost 4 bases and 0 bases, there was a span of 26 bases. This CDR3 has 20 residues. Germline-derived CDR1 and CDR2 are MNHEY and SMNVEV (reference sequence).

The chain combines TRBV4-1 with TRBJ2-6; weak D call: TRBD2 (5 bases). The V end lost 8 bases, the J end lost 0 bases, and 11 bases lay between the germline ends. The germline V gene has CDR1 MGHRA and CDR2 YSYEKL. The CDR3 loop spans 15 amino acids. CDR3 sequence reads: CASSGLNSGANVLTF. In DNA, the CDR3 is TGCGCCAGCTCCGGACTGAACTCTGGGGCCAACGTCCTGACTTTC.

The chain is built from TRBV7-9 and TRBJ2-7; D not certain. The CDR3 extends over 11 amino acids. In germline, CDR1 is SEHNR, CDR2 FQNEAQ (reference sequence). V was pared by 0 bases and J by 6 bases, with 3 bases between. Here the CDR3 DNA reads TGTGCCAGCAGCTTAGCTTTCGAGCAGTACTTC. Translated, it gives CASSLAFEQYF.

The CDR3 spells CAWDKGLGTEAFF. The CDR3 DNA reads TGTGCCTGGGATAAGGGGCTCGGCACTGAAGCTTTCTTT. V is TRBV30 and J is TRBJ1-1; D is possibly TRBD1 (5 bases). Germline V lookup: CDR1 GTSNPN, CDR2 SVGIG (reference sequence). The V end was cut by 5 bases, the J end by 4 bases, with 14 bases between. This CDR3 has 13 amino acids.

The chain uses TRBV19 and TRBJ2-1, with D perhaps TRBD1 or TRBD2 (7 bases each). The CDR3 is 17 residues long. Trimming took off 3 bases at V and 4 bases at J, with 19 bases between the two ends. Germline CDR1 reads LNHDA; CDR2 reads SQIVND (reference sequence). This chain's CDR3 is CASSIRTGLDKYNEQFF. The CDR3 DNA is TGTGCCAGTAGTATTCGGACAGGACTAGACAAATACAATGAGCAGTTCTTC.

V and J are TRBV5-3 and TRBJ1-2; no definite D call. TRBV5-3 is sorted into the ORF group, with uncertain function. V dropped 0 bases and J dropped 1 base, with 7 bases sitting between them. The CDR3 contains 14 residues. The CDR3 sequence is CARSLGPYNYGYTF. Here the CDR3 DNA reads TGTGCCAGAAGCTTGGGGCCCTATAACTATGGCTACACCTTC.

The J gene is TRBJ2-4, the V gene TRBV7-8; 7 positions match TRBD1. Trimming at V came to 1 base and at J to 1 base, leaving 7 bases not matched to a gene. Germline V lookup: CDR1 SGHVS, CDR2 FQNEAQ. The CDR3 sequence is 17 residues long. The CDR3 coding sequence is TGTGCCAGCAGCTTAGGTTCGACAGGGTGGGCCAAAAACATTCAGTACTTC. Translation: CASSLGSTGWAKNIQYF.

CDR3 loop: CAWRQGRGQPQHF. CDR3 bases: TGTGCCTGGAGACAGGGTCGGGGTCAGCCCCAGCATTTT. This rearrangement joins TRBV30 to TRBJ1-5; maybe TRBD1 (6 bases). This CDR3 has 13 amino acids. V gave up 3 bases and J gave up 6 bases, with 12 bases separating them. Germline CDR1 is GTSNPN and CDR2 is SVGIG (reference sequence). The full variable domain, with the rest looked up from reference TRBV30 and TRBJ1-5, is SQTIHQWPATLVQPVGSPLSLECTVEGTSNPNLYWYRQAAGRGLQLLFYSVGIGQISSEVPQNLSASRPQDRQFILSSKKLLLSDSGFYLCAWRQGRGQPQHFGDGTRLSIL.